The 22 T cell receptor beta chains below were found in one sample sequenced in a study of high-grade serous ovarian cancer treatment subgroups. Tumor tissue was taken before any definitive surgery or chemotherapy was given. Clones were sequenced by immunoSEQ multiplex PCR, and TCRdb holds only the in-frame ones, with some missing. The sample shows roughly 7,600 clones, around 78% of them seen only once. Sequenced sample: tumor tissue. These TCRs come from a human donor with high-grade serous ovarian cancer.

In this sample, this clone turned up a few times. V usage is TRBV7-2 and J usage is TRBJ1-6; D gene unclear. The CDR3 runs to 12 residues. Germline CDR1 SGHTA, CDR2 FQGNSA. The germline V and J ends were trimmed by 3 bases and 8 bases, with 5 bases remaining between them. CDR3 amino acids: CASSFPDSPLHF. The CDR3 DNA reads as TGTGCCAGCAGCTTTCCAGATTCACCCCTCCACTTT.

This clone has a handful of counts. The gene calls are TRBV7-2 and TRBJ1-2, with 7 bases identical to TRBD1. J gave up 4 bases and V 1 base, and 9 bases lay outside the gene matches. The CDR3 has 16 amino acids. The germline CDR1 and CDR2 sequences are SGHTA and FQGNSA. CDR3 coding DNA: TGTGCCAGCAGCTTAGATAGGACAGGTTGGGGCTATGGCTACACCTTC. Protein sequence: CASSLDRTGWGYGYTF.

This chain uses TRBV2 with TRBJ2-5; 7 nucleotides align to TRBD1. This CDR3 has 16 residues. With V trimmed by 7 bases and J by 2 bases, 13 bases remained unmatched. CDR1 and CDR2 from the germline V gene are SNHLY and FYNNEI. The CDR3 coding sequence is TGTGCCAGCAACCCGGCTTTCGGCAGGGGGCAAGAGACCCAGTACTTC. It codes for CASNPAFGRGQETQYF.

This clone has a single count. This rearrangement joins TRBV10-3 to TRBJ2-1, with 15 bases that match TRBD2. The germline CDR1 and CDR2 sequences are ENHRY and SYGVKD. V trimming: 10 bases; J trimming: 3 bases; junction bases outside the gene matches: 13. The CDR3 is 18 residues long. Written as DNA, the CDR3 is TGTGCCACCCATGGACTAGCGGGAGGGCCGGGGCACTACAATGAGCAGTTCTTC. Protein: CATHGLAGGPGHYNEQFF.

The rearrangement uses TRBV11-1 and TRBJ2-5, with 12 bases fitting TRBD2. The CDR3 is 16 residues long. Germline assignment: CDR1 SGHAT and CDR2 FQDESV (reference sequence). V trimming: 5 bases; J trimming: 2 bases; junction bases outside the gene matches: 6. Here the CDR3 reads CASSTSLAGGQETQYF. As DNA, the CDR3 is TGTGCCAGCAGCACTTCTCTAGCGGGGGGGCAAGAGACCCAGTACTTC.

The CDR3 DNA reads TGTGCCAGCAGTCGGGCGGGAGTAATCCAAGAGACCCAGTACTTC. It is translated as CASSRAGVIQETQYF. The chain combines TRBV11-3 with TRBJ2-5, with 7 bases aligning to TRBD2. CDR1 and CDR2 from the germline V gene are SGHNT and YENEEA. The CDR3 spans 15 residues. V lost 6 bases to trimming and J lost 1 base; unmatched junction nucleotides: 8.

This chain connects TRBV21-1 to TRBJ2-1. TRBV21-1 is an annotated pseudogene. The CDR3 totals 13 residues. CDR3 in amino acids: CASPWEGCNEQFF. The CDR3 region has the DNA TGTGCCAGCCCGTGGGAAGGTTGCAATGAGCAGTTCTTC.

This clone was recorded only once. The gene calls are TRBV5-6 and TRBJ2-7, with TRBD2 matching 11 bases. The CDR3 consists of 13 residues. J was trimmed by 6 bases and V by 4 bases; bases with no gene match: 3. Germline CDR1 is SGHDT and CDR2 is YYEEEE. The CDR3, as DNA: TGTGCCAGCAGCCTAGCGGGAGGTACCGAGCAGTACTTC. Residues: CASSLAGGTEQYF.

V and J are TRBV19 and TRBJ1-1; D is possibly TRBD1 (5 bases). Trimming removed 9 bases from V and 11 bases from J, with 16 bases in between. Germline values: CDR1 LNHDA, CDR2 SQIVND (reference sequence). The CDR3 is 11 residues long. Here the CDR3 DNA reads TGTGCCAGCCTCCGCGGCAGGGACGCTTTCTTT. Amino acids: CASLRGRDAFF.

The V call is TRBV28, the J call TRBJ2-7, with D perhaps matching TRBD1 (5 bases). This CDR3 is 15 amino acids long. CDR1 is MDHEN, CDR2 SYDVKM, per germline. V was cut by 6 bases and J by 4 bases, with 19 bases left in between. The CDR3 DNA follows: TGTGCCAGCAGCCTTACAGGTCCTCACAAATACGAGCAGTACTTC. This sequence encodes CASSLTGPHKYEQYF.

In DNA form, the CDR3 reads TGTGCCAGCAGGGACACTAGTGGGGAAAGATACGAGCAGTACTTC. Amino acids: CASRDTSGERYEQYF. The chain employs TRBV7-6 and TRBJ2-7; D possibly uses TRBD1 or TRBD2 (5 bases each). The germline V gene encodes CDR1 SGHVS and CDR2 FNYEAQ. The CDR3 has 15 residues. The V gene lost 6 bases and the J gene lost 4 bases, with 19 bases spanning the gap.

This clone appeared a single time. The chain carries TRBV27 and TRBJ2-7, with D tentatively TRBD1 (6 bases). There are 12 residues in the CDR3. Germline CDR1 MNHEY, CDR2 SMNVEV (reference sequence). V lost 6 bases to trimming and J lost 6 bases, with 12 bases between them. The CDR3 nucleotides read TGTGCCAGCAGAGGTACAGGGCCCGAGCAGTACTTC. Amino acids: CASRGTGPEQYF.

V is TRBV10-3 and J is TRBJ2-5; 9 bases are shared with TRBD2. The better agreement between TRBJ2-7 and the DNA end casts doubt on the J call. The CDR3 sequence is 16 residues long. Germline lookup yields CDR1 ENHRY and CDR2 SYGVKD. The CDR3 sequence is CAISESIAGASYEQYF. In DNA, the CDR3 is TGTGCCATCAGTGAGTCGATAGCGGGGGCCTCCTACGAGCAGTACTTC.

DNA for the CDR3: TGTGCCAGCAGCCAAGGCGGCAGCCTATACAATGAGCAGTTCTTC. This codes for CASSQGGSLYNEQFF. The V call is TRBV4-2, the J call TRBJ2-1; D unresolved. V lost 1 base, J lost 4 bases, and 11 bases lay in between. Germline V gene sequence: CDR1 LGHNA, CDR2 YNFKEQ. The CDR3 sequence is 15 residues long.

In this sample, this clone turned up a few times. The rearrangement joins TRBV19 to TRBJ1-5; 10 bases are a match to TRBD1. With V trimmed by 4 bases and J by 2 bases, 5 bases remained unmatched. Germline CDR1 and CDR2: LNHDA and SQIVND (reference sequence). This CDR3 comprises 16 residues. The CDR3 DNA follows: TGTGCCAGTAGTACCGGGACAGGGGTGGGCAATCAGCCCCAGCATTTT. Translation gives CASSTGTGVGNQPQHF.

The chain is built from TRBV5-4 and TRBJ2-3; D call uncertain. The CDR3 spans 14 residues. V lost 1 base to trimming and J lost 1 base, with 7 bases between them. In germline, CDR1 is SGHNT, CDR2 YYREEE (reference sequence). The CDR3 sequence is CASSLRAGTDTQYF. The CDR3 DNA is TGTGCCAGCAGCTTGAGGGCCGGCACAGATACGCAGTATTTT.

The chain joins TRBV6-5 to TRBJ1-2; TRBD1 is a possible D gene (5 bases). The CDR3 is 14 amino acids. Trimming took 2 bases from V and 4 from J, leaving 11 bases between them. The germline V gene has CDR1 MNHEY and CDR2 SVGAGI. DNA for the CDR3: TGTGCCAGCAGTTACAGGGGTTTGGGCTATGGCTACACCTTC. Its translation: CASSYRGLGYGYTF.

The rearrangement joins TRBV7-9 to TRBJ2-2; D call uncertain. Deletions cut 0 bases from V and 4 bases from J, with 3 bases between. The germline V gene has CDR1 SEHNR and CDR2 FQNEAQ (reference sequence). The CDR3 is 13 amino acids. The CDR3, as DNA: TGTGCCAGCAGCTTAGCGGGCACCGGGGAGCTGTTTTTT. It yields the protein CASSLAGTGELFF.

The CDR3, as DNA: TGTGCCACCCACAACGACAGGGCCTACACAGATACGCAGTATTTT. Protein: CATHNDRAYTDTQYF. The V call is TRBV19, the J call TRBJ2-3; 7 nucleotides agree with TRBD1. Germline trimming cut 10 bases from V and 2 bases from J; bases unmatched to any gene: 12. CDR3 length: 15 amino acids. CDR1 LNHDA and CDR2 SQIVND come from the germline V gene (reference sequence).

This clone was counted a single time. This chain joins TRBV11-3 and TRBJ2-3, with TRBD1 identical over 9 bases. From germline, CDR1 is SGHNT and CDR2 YENEEA. The junction had 9 bases not matched to a gene; V was cut back by 5 bases and J by 3 bases. There are 16 residues in the CDR3. The CDR3 is CASSRGDRVITDTQYF. The CDR3 region has the DNA TGTGCCAGCAGCCGGGGGGACAGGGTAATAACAGATACGCAGTATTTT.

The chain couples TRBV4-1 to TRBJ2-7; tentatively, D is TRBD2 (5 bases). Germline V lookup: CDR1 MGHRA, CDR2 YSYEKL. Trimming cost V 0 bases and J 3 bases, with 12 bases left between them. The CDR3 sequence is 15 residues long. CDR3 in DNA: TGCGCCAGCAGCCAAGAACGGACGGGGAACTACGAGCAGTACTTC. Translated, it gives CASSQERTGNYEQYF.

This chain links TRBV19 with TRBJ2-1; 9 bases fit TRBD2. CDR1 and CDR2 (germline): LNHDA, SQIVND (reference sequence). This CDR3 contains 17 residues. V lost 3 bases, J lost 10 bases, and 16 bases stayed unmatched. This CDR3 reads CASSIQASGTHTPEQFF. CDR3 nucleotides: TGTGCCAGTAGTATCCAGGCTAGCGGGACCCACACCCCCGAGCAGTTCTTC.